This TCR beta chain was observed in a study of blood T cell repertoires in COVID-19 (dated by TCRdb to about 2020). Study-wide context: Samples from collaborators originated in the United States, Italy and Spain and spanned both the acute and convalescent phases of COVID-19. The material from the prospective study consisted of cDNA or gDNA derived from T cells, B-cell-depleted T cells, or PBMCs. Subjects who had been exposed to COVID-19, were actively infected with it, or had recovered from it provided the deeply sampled blood TCRbeta repertoires that made up the dataset. The repertoires were released in a freely available public database intended as a resource for research on the immune response to SARS-CoV-2. The samples were drawn from two sources: the first 160 participants of the ongoing ImmuneRACE study, and about 1,300 subjects contributed by 6 global collaborators. Sample metadata almost always included a de-identified subject ID, COVID-19 status, age in years and sex. Where HLA class I and class II types were available, the types were taken from metadata supplied by the sample provider, not from assay-based typing. Study-wide conclusions, independent of this receptor: Clinical and demographic metadata were provided uncurated, with the amount varying by source and participant.

Worth noting for this clone: Its antigen remains unidentified. Base qualities are not provided; no much larger clone lies one nucleotide away.

The immunoSEQ Assay, a bias-controlled multiplex PCR, was used to amplify TCRbeta CDR3 regions from genomic DNA. Per the authors' processing: Within the assay, amplification of reference gene primers was used to estimate how many nucleated cells each sample contained. Sequence reads were collapsed and filtered to measure the absolute abundance of every unique TCRbeta CDR3 rearrangement. For each sample, productive Simpson clonality was calculated as the square root of Simpson's diversity index across productive rearrangements. Here the immuneACCESS table is served through TCRdb, limited to in-frame sequences with V and J called. Missing clones are a known gap in these copies; in checked studies unresolved V genes cover under half, and the rest lacks a known reason. V and J calls and clone size are given by that table; D and trimming were obtained from the DNA. This sample gives under 300,000 clones in total; approximately 90% of them show up just once. Around 1.8% of the sample belongs to the ten largest clones.

Enrolling through a virtual design, the prospective study's participants ranged in age from roughly 18 to 89 years and lived across roughly 24 United States geographic areas. In the prospective study, participants were assigned to cohorts based on the clinical history participants reported in a screening survey and a study questionnaire. For ImmuneRACE Cohort 3, a participant was defined as recovered based on two consecutive negative NP/OP PCR tests, clearance by a healthcare professional, or resolution of symptoms. In the prospective study, mobile phlebotomists collected whole blood, serum and a nasopharyngeal or oropharyngeal swab from each participant. Additional blood draws and questionnaires over an approximately two-month period could optionally be provided by prospective study participants. Prospective study blood samples were shipped either frozen or at room temperature before DNA extraction.

The sample was PBMCs or T cells enriched from blood (not recorded which). This sequence originates from a woman aged 18-29 years who had recovered from COVID-19.

The encoded CDR3 is CASSPTPEINTGELFF. The nucleotide sequence reads TGTGCCAGCTCGCCAACCCCGGAGATAAACACCGGGGAGCTGTTTTTT. The sequence joins TRBV18 to TRBJ2-2; no D gene call is confident. The V and J ends are trimmed by 6 bases and 2 bases, leaving 16 bases between them. CDR1 is given as KGHSH and CDR2 as LQKENI, both from the germline V gene. Measured from the cysteine to the phenylalanine, the CDR3 is 16 residues long. Solely the CDR3 DNA is kept, with 48 bases framed from the first base.